These 32 T cell receptor beta chains were sequenced from one sample in a study of T-cell reconstitution after alpha-beta-depleted transplantation in children (dated by TCRdb to 2016 to 2017). Receptor amplification or capture employed PCR. TCRdb shows the sequencer as Illumina HiSeq 2500. To normalize quantification of the TCRbeta repertoire, the TCR libraries were built with molecular barcoding that relied on unique molecular identifiers. TCRdb passed the public sequencing reads through fastp at Q25 and MiXCR, retaining productive beta sequences. Every distinct CDR3 protein forms one entry, paired with its most common genes and DNA. For this sample there are around 200,000 distinct CDR3 sequences; over 5.5% appear just once. The ten largest clonotypes hold roughly 3% of the sample. The sequenced sample was PBMCs from the stem cell graft donor, obtained from the stem cell graft. These receptor sequences come from a human donor who donated a stem cell graft to a child with Wiskott-Aldrich syndrome.

Ten or more counts support this clonotype. The chain links TRBV24-1 to TRBJ1-2; a possible D gene is TRBD1 (6 bases). The V end lost 3 bases, the J end lost 3 bases, and 13 bases lay between the germline ends. This CDR3 spans 15 amino acids. From germline, CDR1 is KGHDR and CDR2 SFDVKD. The CDR3 DNA reads as TGTGCCACCAGTGATGCGTTACAGGGTGACTATGGCTACACCTTC. Amino acid sequence: CATSDALQGDYGYTF.

This clonotype came up many times. The chain uses TRBV5-1 and TRBJ2-1; no clear D. The CDR3 contains 16 residues. V was cut by 0 bases and J by 4 bases, with 14 bases left in between. The germline V gene encodes CDR1 SGHRS and CDR2 YFSETQ. CDR3 residues: CASSLGRLPNYNEQFF. Here the CDR3 DNA reads TGCGCCAGCAGCTTGGGTAGGCTACCGAATTACAATGAGCAGTTCTTC.

This clonotype was seen many times. This chain links TRBV2 with TRBJ1-5; D is undetermined. The CDR3 runs 15 residues. Germline V gives CDR1 SNHLY, CDR2 FYNNEI. The V end was cut by 1 base, the J end by 6 bases, with 13 bases between. CDR3 in DNA: TGTGCCAGCAGTGAAGAGGCCCGGGCCGGTCAGCCCCAGCATTTT. It specifies CASSEEARAGQPQHF.

The gene calls are TRBV7-7 and TRBJ2-2; D ambiguous. Deletions cut 1 base from V and 4 bases from J, with 10 bases between. This CDR3 has 15 residues. Germline lookup yields CDR1 SSHAT and CDR2 FNYEAQ (reference sequence). The CDR3 loop reads CASSLGPGSTGELFF. CDR3 sequence (DNA): TGTGCCAGCAGCTTAGGCCCCGGTTCCACCGGGGAGCTGTTTTTT.

This clonotype came up many times. The gene calls are TRBV20-1 and TRBJ1-1; tentative D call: TRBD1 (5 bases). Per the germline V gene, CDR1 is DFQATT and CDR2 is SNEGSKA (reference sequence). The V and J ends lost 5 bases and 3 bases respectively, with 13 bases between them. The length of the CDR3 is 13 residues. DNA for the CDR3: TGCAGTGCTGGGAGGGACGGGGACACTGAAGCTTTCTTT. Its translation is CSAGRDGDTEAFF.

This chain links TRBV5-6 with TRBJ2-7; D call uncertain. This CDR3 contains 13 residues. Per germline, CDR1 SGHDT and CDR2 YYEEEE. V lost 1 base, J lost 2 bases, and 7 bases lay in between. The CDR3 loop is CASSLPRPYEQYF. The CDR3 DNA reads as TGTGCCAGCAGCTTGCCGAGACCCTACGAGCAGTACTTC.

This clonotype occurred many times. V is TRBV7-2 and J is TRBJ1-1; no firm D call. The CDR3 is made up of 14 amino acids. CDR1 SGHTA and CDR2 FQGNSA come from the germline V gene. The V and J ends lost 0 bases and 4 bases respectively, with 9 bases between them. For the CDR3, the DNA is TGTGCCAGCAGCTTAGCAGCGGGTAGCACTGAAGCTTTCTTT. Its protein is CASSLAAGSTEAFF.

Many counts were recorded for this clonotype. The genes are TRBV4-3 and TRBJ2-1; the match to TRBD2 covers 11 bases. Germline lookup yields CDR1 LGHNA and CDR2 YSLEER. The CDR3 extends over 16 amino acids. V dropped 2 bases and J dropped 7; count of bases not matched to a gene: 7. CDR3 sequence reads: CASSQTTSGRGNEQFF. Here the CDR3 DNA reads TGCGCCAGCAGCCAAACAACTAGCGGGAGAGGGAATGAGCAGTTCTTC.

In its sample, this clonotype was seen many times. The chain links TRBV7-2 to TRBJ2-3, with 9 bases lining up with TRBD2. The CDR3 has 15 residues. Germline CDR1 is SGHTA and CDR2 is FQGNSA. The V segment lost 5 bases and the J segment 1 base; nucleotides outside the gene matches: 4. CDR3 loop: CASSISGGRTDTQYF. The CDR3 DNA is TGTGCCAGCAGCATTAGCGGGGGCCGCACAGATACGCAGTATTTT.

A word on this clonotype: The junction departs from the called germline gene at one end, perhaps through a read error. V is TRBV5-1 and J is TRBJ2-1; 11 bases line up with TRBD1. The germline gives CDR1 SGHRS, CDR2 YFSETQ. The CDR3 is made up of 20 amino acids. CDR3 protein: CASSSLPGQGVLSSYNGQFF. The CDR3, as DNA: TGCGCCAGCAGCTCACTACCGGGACAGGGGGTCCTGAGCTCCTACAATGGGCAGTTCTTC.

This rearrangement joins TRBV4-2 to TRBJ1-1; maybe TRBD1 (6 bases). The V gene lost 7 bases and the J gene lost 2 bases, with 17 bases spanning the gap. The V gene's germline CDR1 is LGHNA and CDR2 YNFKEQ. CDR3 size: 15 residues. The CDR3 sequence is CASTPGTGRNTEAFF. The CDR3, as DNA: TGTGCCAGCACCCCAGGAACAGGGAGAAACACTGAAGCTTTCTTT.

This clonotype has ten or more counts. The chain is built from TRBV18 and TRBJ2-1; a possible D gene is TRBD2 (6 bases). Germline V gene lookup returns CDR1 KGHSH and CDR2 LQKENI. With 3 bases removed from V and 5 bases from J, the gap between germline ends came to 8 bases. The CDR3 covers 13 residues. The CDR3 loop is CASSPGLDNEQFF. CDR3 DNA: TGTGCCAGCTCACCGGGACTGGACAATGAGCAGTTCTTC.

This clonotype ranks as medium-sized. This chain uses TRBV25-1 with TRBJ2-7; D might be TRBD1 (6 bases). With 6 bases removed from V and 0 bases from J, the gap between germline ends came to 9 bases. The CDR3 is made up of 13 amino acids. Germline lookup yields CDR1 MGHDK and CDR2 SYGVNS. CDR3 bases: TGTGCCAGCAGACCAGGGGCCTCCTACGAGCAGTACTTC. Its protein is CASRPGASYEQYF.

This clonotype showed up many times. The CDR3 here is CASSLVGRASEQFF. The DNA for the CDR3 is TGTGCCAGCAGCTTGGTCGGGAGGGCCTCTGAGCAGTTCTTC. This chain links TRBV5-5 with TRBJ2-1; 8 nucleotides line up with TRBD2. CDR1 is SGHKS and CDR2 is YYEKEE in the germline V gene (reference sequence). CDR3 length: 14 residues. Losses at the gene ends were 0 bases for V and 9 bases for J; bases not matched to a gene: 5.

The genes are TRBV4-1 and TRBJ1-1; TRBD1 aligns across 7 bases. V lost 2 bases and J lost 4; bases outside the gene matches: 10. This CDR3 is built from 16 residues. CDR1 and CDR2 from the germline V gene are MGHRA and YSYEKL. CDR3 coding DNA: TGCGCCAGCAGCCAACCGTTGGACAGGTTCGGCACTGAAGCTTTCTTT. This codes for CASSQPLDRFGTEAFF.

This clonotype was counted a few times. The chain combines TRBV5-1 with TRBJ1-1, with D possibly matching TRBD1 (5 bases). In germline, CDR1 is SGHRS, CDR2 YFSETQ. The CDR3 covers 17 residues. Deletions cut 0 bases from V and 3 bases from J, with 18 bases between. CDR3 protein: CASSLAGMAGMDTEAFF. Here the CDR3 DNA reads TGCGCCAGCAGCTTGGCCGGAATGGCAGGGATGGACACTGAAGCTTTCTTT. Complete variable domain (other parts from reference TRBV5-1 and TRBJ1-1): KAGVTQTPRYLIKTRGQQVTLSCSPISGHRSVSWYQQTPGQGLQFLFEYFSETQRNKGNFPGRFSGRQFSNSRSEMNVSTLELGDSALYLCASSLAGMAGMDTEAFFGQGTRLTVV.

The chain couples TRBV7-9 to TRBJ1-1, with 9 bases lining up with TRBD1. The CDR3 consists of 15 residues. V gave up 4 bases and J gave up 4 bases; unmatched junction bases: 7. Germline loops: CDR1 SEHNR, CDR2 FQNEAQ (reference sequence). DNA of the CDR3: TGTGCCAGCAGCTCCCCGGGACAGGGAGGCACTGAAGCTTTCTTT. This codes for CASSSPGQGGTEAFF.

This clonotype was counted only a few times. The rearrangement uses TRBV20-1 and TRBJ2-4; weak D call: TRBD1 (5 bases). CDR1 is DFQATT, CDR2 SNEGSKA, per germline (reference sequence). The germline V and J ends were trimmed by 6 bases and 5 bases, with 11 bases remaining between them. This CDR3 spans 12 amino acids. In DNA form, the CDR3 reads TGCAGTGCCCTTCCGACAGAAAACATTCAGTACTTC. Residues: CSALPTENIQYF.

This clonotype was seen many times. This chain joins TRBV6-5 and TRBJ1-4, with a weak D call TRBD1 (6 bases). V lost 4 bases to trimming and J lost 4 bases, with 16 bases between them. The CDR3 runs to 16 residues. From germline, CDR1 is MNHEY and CDR2 SVGAGI. This chain's CDR3 is CASSSTGQRGNEKLFF. CDR3 DNA: TGTGCCAGCAGTTCCACCGGACAGAGGGGTAATGAAAAACTGTTTTTT.

This clonotype was detected ten times or more. The chain recombines TRBV12-3 or TRBV12-4 with TRBJ1-2; D ambiguous. This CDR3 contains 14 residues. V was clipped by 10 bases and J by 2 bases, with 17 bases between them. CDR3 nucleotides: TGTGCCACCCACGAGGGATCCTTGAACTATGGCTACACCTTC. Its protein is CATHEGSLNYGYTF.

This clonotype was found a few times. The rearrangement uses TRBV6-5 and TRBJ2-1; a possible D gene is TRBD1 (6 bases). Trimming removed 4 bases from V and 2 bases from J, with 12 bases in between. This CDR3 comprises 15 residues. Looked up from germline, CDR1 is MNHEY and CDR2 is SVGAGI. DNA of the CDR3: TGTGCCAGCAGTTTACTCGGGACAACCTACAATGAGCAGTTCTTC. Protein product: CASSLLGTTYNEQFF.

This chain links TRBV5-5 with TRBJ2-5; a possible D gene is TRBD1 (6 bases). Trimming took off 3 bases at V and 0 bases at J, with 18 bases between the two ends. CDR1 and CDR2 (germline): SGHKS, YYEKEE (reference sequence). CDR3 length: 17 residues. CDR3 sequence (DNA): TGTGCCAGCAGCTCTGTGGGGGCGTCGGGTAACCAAGAGACCCAGTACTTC. Amino acids: CASSSVGASGNQETQYF.

This clonotype was detected only a few times. The rearrangement uses TRBV9 and TRBJ2-5; 7 nucleotides match TRBD1. The CDR3 has 14 amino acids. In germline, CDR1 is SGDLS, CDR2 YYNGEE. Trimming at V came to 3 bases and at J to 1 base, leaving 3 bases not matched to a gene. This CDR3 reads CASSDGQVQETQYF. For the CDR3, the DNA is TGTGCCAGCAGCGATGGACAGGTCCAAGAGACCCAGTACTTC.

V and J are TRBV30 and TRBJ2-3; unclear D gene. Germline CDR1 reads GTSNPN; CDR2 reads SVGIG (reference sequence). Trimming removed 1 base from V and 6 bases from J, with 5 bases in between. The CDR3 has 11 residues. CDR3 in DNA: TGTGCCTGGAGTGGCCCCGATACGCAGTATTTT. This codes for CAWSGPDTQYF. The complete variable domain, with remaining parts taken from reference TRBV30 and TRBJ2-3, reads SQTIHQWPATLVQPVGSPLSLECTVEGTSNPNLYWYRQAAGRGLQLLFYSVGIGQISSEVPQNLSASRPQDRQFILSSKKLLLSDSGFYLCAWSGPDTQYFGPGTRLTVL.

This clonotype has at least ten counts. V is TRBV6-6 and J is TRBJ2-7; D is unresolved. Germline CDR1 reads MNHNY; CDR2 reads SVGAGI (reference sequence). The CDR3 length is 14 residues. Trimming shortened V by 4 bases and J by 7 bases, and 17 bases separated the two germline ends. CDR3 protein: CASSSVVASGEQYF. The CDR3 DNA is TGTGCCAGCAGTTCCGTTGTGGCTAGTGGAGAGCAGTACTTC.

For this clonotype: A read error may be the cause here, since a much bigger clone is one base away. The CDR3 sequence is CSASLAERDDEQFF. The CDR3 DNA reads as TGCAGTGCTAGCCTAGCGGAGAGAGACGATGAGCAGTTCTTC. The chain links TRBV20-1 to TRBJ2-1; 7 bases fit TRBD2. The V gene end was trimmed by 3 bases and the J gene end by 8 bases; junction bases not matched to a gene: 10. Germline V gives CDR1 DFQATT, CDR2 SNEGSKA (reference sequence). The CDR3 spans 14 residues.

The chain uses TRBV11-2 and TRBJ1-2; a possible D gene is TRBD1 (6 bases). The V gene's germline CDR1 is SGHAT and CDR2 FQNNGV. Trimming shortened V by 5 bases and J by 3 bases, and 10 bases separated the two germline ends. The CDR3 totals 13 residues. The DNA of the CDR3 is TGTGCCAGCAGCGCAGGGGTGCACTATGGCTACACCTTC. It is translated as CASSAGVHYGYTF. The whole variable domain, filled in from reference TRBV11-2 and TRBJ1-2, reads EAGVAQSPRYKIIEKRQSVAFWCNPISGHATLYWYQQILGQGPKLLIQFQNNGVVDDSQLPKDRFSAERLKGVDSTLKIQPAKLEDSAVYLCASSAGVHYGYTFGSGTRLTVV.

The chain has TRBV24-1 and TRBJ1-2, with TRBD1 matching 8 bases. Per the germline V gene, CDR1 is KGHDR and CDR2 is SFDVKD. This CDR3 region has 18 residues. V lost 5 bases to trimming and J lost 5 bases; unmatched junction nucleotides: 18. The CDR3 DNA reads TGTGCCACCAGTGGGGGACTAACCCAGGGGGCTGATCGGTATGGCTACACCTTC. Amino acids: CATSGGLTQGADRYGYTF.

This clonotype was detected ten times or more. The chain recombines TRBV20-1 with TRBJ1-1, with D maybe TRBD1 (6 bases). This CDR3 region has 13 residues. Germline CDR1 DFQATT, CDR2 SNEGSKA (reference sequence). V was cut by 6 bases and J by 6 bases, with 17 bases left in between. The CDR3: CSALFLAGAEAFF. The DNA for the CDR3 is TGCAGTGCCCTTTTTTTAGCAGGGGCTGAAGCTTTCTTT.

This clonotype was observed at least ten times. V is TRBV5-1 and J is TRBJ1-6; D call uncertain. The CDR3 is 13 amino acids. V dropped 0 bases and J dropped 10 bases, with 8 bases sitting between them. The germline V gene has CDR1 SGHRS and CDR2 YFSETQ. The CDR3 loop reads CASSLGRASPLHF. The CDR3 coding sequence is TGCGCCAGCAGCTTGGGTCGGGCGTCACCCCTCCACTTT.

This clonotype was recorded many times. The rearrangement joins TRBV10-3 to TRBJ2-3; 9 nucleotides match TRBD2. Germline CDR1 ENHRY, CDR2 SYGVKD. This CDR3 has 17 residues. The trim removed 4 bases at V and 3 bases at J, leaving 11 bases unmatched. Here the CDR3 DNA reads TGTGCCATCAGTGGAACGTCGGCGGGAGGGCAGACAGATACGCAGTATTTT. It is translated as CAISGTSAGGQTDTQYF.

Only a few counts were recorded for this clonotype. V usage is TRBV7-7 and J usage is TRBJ2-7; a possible D gene is TRBD2 (6 bases). CDR1 is SSHAT and CDR2 is FNYEAQ in the germline V gene (reference sequence). V shed 4 bases and J shed 3 bases, with 13 bases lying between them. The CDR3 covers 14 residues. The CDR3 DNA follows: TGTGCCAGCAGCTCGGGGGTTCGATTCTACGAGCAGTACTTC. This codes for CASSSGVRFYEQYF.